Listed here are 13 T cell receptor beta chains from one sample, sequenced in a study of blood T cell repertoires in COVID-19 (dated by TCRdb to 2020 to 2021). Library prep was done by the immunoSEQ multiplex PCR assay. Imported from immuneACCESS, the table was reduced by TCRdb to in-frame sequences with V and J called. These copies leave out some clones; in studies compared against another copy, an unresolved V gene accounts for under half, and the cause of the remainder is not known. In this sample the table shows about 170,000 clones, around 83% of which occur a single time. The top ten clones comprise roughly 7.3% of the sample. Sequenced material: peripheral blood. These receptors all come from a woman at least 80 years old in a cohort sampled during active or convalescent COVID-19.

CDR3 in DNA: TGTGCCAGCAGAGGCCGGGACAAATACAATGAGCAGTTCTTC. This sequence encodes CASRGRDKYNEQFF. The V gene is TRBV3-1 (or the pseudogene TRBV3-2), the J gene TRBJ2-1; possibly TRBD1 for D (6 bases). V was cut by 6 bases and J by 4 bases, with 13 bases left in between. The CDR3 has 14 residues. Germline-derived CDR1 and CDR2 are LGHDT and YNNKEL (reference sequence).

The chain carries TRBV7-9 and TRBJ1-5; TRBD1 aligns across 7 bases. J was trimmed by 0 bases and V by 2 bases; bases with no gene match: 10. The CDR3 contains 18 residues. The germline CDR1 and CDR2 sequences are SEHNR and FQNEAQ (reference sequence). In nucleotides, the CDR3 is TGTGCCAGCAGCTTATGGTTAGGGGGCCAATATAGCAATCAGCCCCAGCATTTT. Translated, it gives CASSLWLGGQYSNQPQHF.

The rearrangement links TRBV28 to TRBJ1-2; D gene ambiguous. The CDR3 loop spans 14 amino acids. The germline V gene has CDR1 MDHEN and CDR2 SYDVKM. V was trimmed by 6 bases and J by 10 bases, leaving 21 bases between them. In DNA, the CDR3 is TGTGCCAGCAGCCGTCTATGGGCCCCTACAAACTACACCTTC. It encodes CASSRLWAPTNYTF.

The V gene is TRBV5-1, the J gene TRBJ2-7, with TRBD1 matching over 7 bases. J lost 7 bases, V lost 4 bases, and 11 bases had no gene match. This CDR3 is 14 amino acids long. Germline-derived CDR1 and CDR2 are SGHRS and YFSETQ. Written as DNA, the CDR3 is TGCGCCAGCAGCACCGGGACAGCCGTACGGGAGCAGTACTTC. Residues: CASSTGTAVREQYF.

This chain's CDR3 is CASSPQAGLVKNIQYF. CDR3 nucleotide sequence: TGTGCCAGCAGCCCTCAGGCGGGTTTAGTCAAAAACATTCAGTACTTC. The chain couples TRBV9 to TRBJ2-4; maybe TRBD2 (5 bases). V was clipped by 4 bases and J by 3 bases, with 17 bases between them. CDR1 is SGDLS and CDR2 is YYNGEE in the germline V gene. CDR3 length: 16 residues.

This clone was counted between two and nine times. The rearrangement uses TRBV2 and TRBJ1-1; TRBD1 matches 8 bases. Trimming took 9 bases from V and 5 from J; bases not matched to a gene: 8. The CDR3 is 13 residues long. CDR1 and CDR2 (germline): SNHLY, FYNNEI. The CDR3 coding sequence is TGTGCCAGTAACGGACAGGGAGGGACTGAAGCTTTCTTT. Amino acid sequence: CASNGQGGTEAFF.

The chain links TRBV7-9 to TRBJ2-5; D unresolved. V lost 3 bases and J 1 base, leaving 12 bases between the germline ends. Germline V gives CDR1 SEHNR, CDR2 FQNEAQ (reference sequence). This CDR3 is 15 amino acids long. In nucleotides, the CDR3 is TGTGCCAGCAGCTTGCGACTCGCCACCCAAGAGACCCAGTACTTC. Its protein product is CASSLRLATQETQYF.

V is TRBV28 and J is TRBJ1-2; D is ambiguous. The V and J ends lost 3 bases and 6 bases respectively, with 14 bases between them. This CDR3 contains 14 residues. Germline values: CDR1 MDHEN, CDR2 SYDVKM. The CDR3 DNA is TGTGCCAGCAGTTTGATAGGGAGGATACATGGCTACACCTTC. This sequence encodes CASSLIGRIHGYTF.

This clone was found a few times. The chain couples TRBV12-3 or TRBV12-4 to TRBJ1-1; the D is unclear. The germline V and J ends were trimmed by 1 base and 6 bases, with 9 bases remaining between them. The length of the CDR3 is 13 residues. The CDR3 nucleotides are TGTGCCAGCAGTTTAGGAGTAGCCCCTGAAGCTTTCTTT. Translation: CASSLGVAPEAFF.

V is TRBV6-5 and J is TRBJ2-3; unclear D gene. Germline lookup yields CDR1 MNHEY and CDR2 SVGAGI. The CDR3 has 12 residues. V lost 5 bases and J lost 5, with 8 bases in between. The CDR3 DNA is TGTGCCAGCAGTCAACCTATAGATACGCAGTATTTT. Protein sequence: CASSQPIDTQYF.

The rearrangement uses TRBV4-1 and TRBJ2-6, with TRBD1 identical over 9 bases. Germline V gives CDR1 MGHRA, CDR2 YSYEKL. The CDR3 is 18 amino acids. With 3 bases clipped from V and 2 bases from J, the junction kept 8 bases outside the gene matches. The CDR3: CASSHPGQGKPGANVLTF. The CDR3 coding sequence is TGCGCCAGCAGCCATCCGGGACAGGGTAAACCTGGGGCCAACGTCCTGACTTTC.

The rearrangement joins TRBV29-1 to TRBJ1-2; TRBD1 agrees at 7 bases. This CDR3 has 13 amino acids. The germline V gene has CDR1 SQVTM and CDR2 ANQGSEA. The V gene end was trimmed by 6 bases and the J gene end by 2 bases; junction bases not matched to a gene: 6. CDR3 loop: CSVRGQVNYGYTF. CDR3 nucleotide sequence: TGCAGCGTCCGAGGACAGGTGAACTATGGCTACACCTTC.

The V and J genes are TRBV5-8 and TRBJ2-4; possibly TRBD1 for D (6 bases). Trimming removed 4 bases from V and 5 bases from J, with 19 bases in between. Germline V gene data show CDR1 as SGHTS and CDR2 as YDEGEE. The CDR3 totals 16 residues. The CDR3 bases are TGTGCCAGCAGCGCTCGAGGGGGAATGACGGAAAACATTCAGTACTTC. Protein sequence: CASSARGGMTENIQYF.